The 32 T cell receptor beta chains below were found in one sample sequenced in a study of blood T cells in healthy people across ages. Then a second PCR, running roughly 7 to 11 cycles, was carried out with a sample-barcoded 5' primer and a J-beta primer mix. TCRdb analysed the 5' RACE reads with MiXCR anew, one entry per CDR3 protein. The sample has about 760,000 distinct CDR3 sequences, roughly three fifths seen once. The specimen was blood. These receptors were obtained from a man between 35 and 55 years old in good health.

The rearrangement joins TRBV7-9 to TRBJ2-1; D tentatively reads TRBD1 or TRBD2 (5 bases each). The CDR3 covers 15 residues. Germline-derived CDR1 and CDR2 are SEHNR and FQNEAQ (reference sequence). Trimming took 4 bases from V and 6 from J, leaving 16 bases between them. CDR3 protein: CASSSAGTRSNEQFF. DNA of the CDR3: TGTGCCAGCAGCTCTGCCGGGACGCGGAGCAATGAGCAGTTCTTC.

This clonotype was observed a handful of times. The chain has TRBV12-3 or TRBV12-4 and TRBJ1-2, with 7 bases matching TRBD1. The CDR3 is 13 amino acids. The V segment lost 2 bases and the J segment 8 bases; nucleotides outside the gene matches: 5. In nucleotides, the CDR3 is TGTGCCAGCAGTTTATCCGAGGGGGCCGGCTACACCTTC. Protein: CASSLSEGAGYTF.

The rearrangement links TRBV28 to TRBJ2-5; 9 bases align to TRBD1. CDR1 MDHEN and CDR2 SYDVKM come from the germline V gene. Trimming took 10 bases from V and 11 from J; bases not matched to a gene: 17. CDR3 length: 14 residues. The CDR3 spells CATKRGTGLYEQYF. The CDR3 region has the DNA TGTGCCACCAAGCGCGGGACAGGGTTATATGAGCAGTACTTC.

This clonotype showed up just a few times. The rearrangement uses TRBV20-1 and TRBJ1-3; 8 positions match TRBD1. The CDR3 runs to 14 residues. Germline V gives CDR1 DFQATT, CDR2 SNEGSKA (reference sequence). With V trimmed by 1 base and J by 8 bases, 7 bases remained unmatched. The CDR3 DNA is TGCAGTGCTAGAGCTCCAGGGGGCGGTGACACCATATATTTT. Translating gives CSARAPGGGDTIYF.

This clonotype was observed a few times. This chain joins TRBV21-1 and TRBJ2-7; the D call in the table, TRBD1, was not verified against the DNA. TRBV21-1 is recorded as a pseudogene. The length of the CDR3 is 10 residues. The CDR3 region is CASSPGIQYF. The CDR3 DNA reads as TGTGCCAGCAGTCCCGGGATTCAGTACTTC.

The rearrangement uses TRBV11-2 and TRBJ2-3; D is ambiguous. This CDR3 is built from 13 residues. V lost 3 bases to trimming and J lost 6 bases, with 10 bases between them. Germline CDR1 SGHAT, CDR2 FQNNGV. The CDR3, as DNA: TGTGCCAGCAGCTTGATAACGGCGGATACGCAGTATTTT. This sequence encodes CASSLITADTQYF.

The table lists this clonotype with a few counts. The rearrangement uses TRBV5-1 and TRBJ2-5; 15 bases are shared with TRBD2. The germline V gene encodes CDR1 SGHRS and CDR2 YFSETQ. V shed 4 bases, J shed 2 bases, and the junction held 6 bases outside the gene matches. This CDR3 has 17 residues. The CDR3 nucleotides are TGCGCCAGCAGCCCGGGACTAGCGGGGGGACTTCAAGAGACCCAGTACTTC. Translated, it gives CASSPGLAGGLQETQYF.

The sample holds a few counts of this clonotype. V is TRBV12-3 or TRBV12-4 and J is TRBJ2-1; D may be TRBD2 (5 bases). Trimming removed 2 bases at V and 15 bases at J, with 14 bases between. This CDR3 comprises 12 residues. The CDR3 is CASSLPPGVVFF. In DNA, the CDR3 is TGTGCCAGCAGTTTACCACCCGGGGTAGTGTTCTTC.

The sample holds a few counts of this clonotype. This rearrangement joins TRBV28 to TRBJ2-3, with a tentative D call TRBD2 (5 bases). The CDR3 loop spans 15 amino acids. V was shortened by 7 bases and J by 4 bases, with 18 bases between the two germline ends. The germline V gene encodes CDR1 MDHEN and CDR2 SYDVKM. CDR3 DNA sequence: TGTGCCAGCAACGAAATCCGAGGAGGTCCAGATACGCAGTATTTT. Protein: CASNEIRGGPDTQYF. The full variable domain, rest sourced from reference TRBV28 and TRBJ2-3, is DVKVTQSSRYLVKRTGEKVFLECVQDMDHENMFWYRQDPGLGLRLIYFSYDVKMKEKGDIPEGYSVSREKKERFSLILESASTNQTSMYLCASNEIRGGPDTQYFGPGTRLTVL.

This sequence joins TRBV4-2 and TRBJ2-7; weak D call: TRBD2 (6 bases). This CDR3 has 14 amino acids. Germline V gene sequence: CDR1 LGHNA, CDR2 YNFKEQ. Trimming removed 6 bases at V and 3 bases at J, with 15 bases between. CDR3 DNA sequence: TGTGCCAGCAGAACCGGAGGGGAAAACTACGAGCAGTACTTC. Amino acids: CASRTGGENYEQYF.

This clonotype occurred many times. The genes are TRBV7-3 and TRBJ2-3; D may be TRBD1 (6 bases). Trimming pared 5 bases from V and 3 bases from J, leaving 9 bases between. Germline V lookup: CDR1 SGHTA, CDR2 FQGTGA. The CDR3 extends over 13 amino acids. CDR3 sequence: CASSRQATDTQYF. Here the CDR3 DNA reads TGTGCCAGCAGCCGACAGGCAACAGATACGCAGTATTTT.

The rearrangement uses TRBV7-2 and TRBJ2-1; D ambiguous. Trimming removed 5 bases from V and 6 bases from J, with 11 bases in between. Per the germline V gene, CDR1 is SGHTA and CDR2 is FQGNSA. The CDR3 is 13 residues long. The CDR3 sequence is CASSNSNLNEQFF. The CDR3 DNA follows: TGTGCCAGCAGCAACTCAAATCTCAATGAGCAGTTCTTC.

This chain connects TRBV27 to TRBJ1-1, with 10 positions matching TRBD1. V lost 6 bases to trimming and J lost 3 bases; unmatched junction nucleotides: 4. The length of the CDR3 is 14 residues. Germline loops: CDR1 MNHEY, CDR2 SMNVEV (reference sequence). CDR3 coding DNA: TGTGCCAGCAGACTGGACAGGGGGGACACTGAAGCTTTCTTT. Translated: CASRLDRGDTEAFF.

Details on this clonotype: At one end, the junction sequence differs from germline, possibly due to a read error. J is TRBJ2-1 and V is TRBV11-2, with D perhaps TRBD1 (5 bases). CDR3 size: 11 residues. CDR1 and CDR2 (germline): SGHAT, FQNNGV. CDR3 amino acids: CVSSQGNEQFF. CDR3 DNA sequence: TGTGTCAGCAGCCAGGGCAATGAGCAGTTCTTC.

This clonotype occurred a few times. The J gene is TRBJ2-3, the V gene TRBV11-2; 9 nucleotides match TRBD2. This CDR3 contains 14 residues. Unmatched junction bases numbered 2, after V lost 6 bases and J lost 1 base. The germline V gene encodes CDR1 SGHAT and CDR2 FQNNGV. The CDR3 is CASRIAGGTDTQYF. The CDR3 bases are TGTGCCAGCAGGATAGCGGGAGGCACAGATACGCAGTATTTT. Full variable domain (outside the CDR3, taken from reference TRBV11-2 and TRBJ2-3): EAGVAQSPRYKIIEKRQSVAFWCNPISGHATLYWYQQILGQGPKLLIQFQNNGVVDDSQLPKDRFSAERLKGVDSTLKIQPAKLEDSAVYLCASRIAGGTDTQYFGPGTRLTVL.

This clonotype has a handful of counts. The chain recombines TRBV4-1 with TRBJ2-5; D unresolved. CDR3 length: 15 residues. CDR1 is MGHRA, CDR2 YSYEKL, per germline. With 0 bases removed from V and 2 bases from J, the gap between germline ends came to 10 bases. The CDR3 nucleotides are TGCGCCAGCAGCCAAGATCCGACACCTCAAGAGACCCAGTACTTC. Its protein is CASSQDPTPQETQYF.

There are a few counts of this clonotype. The CDR3 reads CATSITGTGGNNEQFF. CDR3 in DNA: TGTGCCACCAGCATAACCGGGACAGGGGGTAACAATGAGCAGTTCTTC. The chain joins TRBV15 to TRBJ2-1, with TRBD1 identical over 11 bases. This CDR3 has 16 amino acids. Unmatched junction bases numbered 7, after V lost 4 bases and J lost 5 bases. Germline V gene lookup returns CDR1 LNHNV and CDR2 YYDKDF (reference sequence).

The chain employs TRBV5-1 and TRBJ2-3; 7 bases line up with TRBD2. The germline gives CDR1 SGHRS, CDR2 YFSETQ. The CDR3 is 14 amino acids. With V trimmed by 7 bases and J by 2 bases, 7 bases remained unmatched. CDR3 sequence reads: CASQLAPHTDTQYF. As DNA, the CDR3 is TGCGCCAGCCAACTAGCGCCGCACACAGATACGCAGTATTTT.

This clonotype came up a few times. The V and J genes are TRBV20-1 and TRBJ2-5; D is ambiguous. Gene TRBJ2-7 matches the end of the DNA better, so the J call may be wrong. Germline assignment: CDR1 DFQATT and CDR2 SNEGSKA (reference sequence). This CDR3 region has 14 residues. The CDR3 sequence is CSASVSALVNEQYF. For the CDR3, the DNA is TGCAGTGCTAGTGTTTCTGCATTAGTGAACGAGCAGTACTTC.

J is TRBJ2-7 and V is TRBV9; tentative D call: TRBD2 (6 bases). The J call may be wrong; the DNA end is better matched by TRBJ2-1. The length of the CDR3 is 15 residues. Germline values: CDR1 SGDLS, CDR2 YYNGEE. CDR3 DNA: TGTGCCAGCAGCCCCCGGGAGAGGGGCGGCAATGAGCAGTTCTTC. Translating gives CASSPRERGGNEQFF.

The chain combines TRBV4-2 with TRBJ2-7, with D perhaps matching TRBD1 (6 bases). The CDR3 sequence is 14 residues long. V lost 4 bases and J lost 1, with 11 bases in between. Per the germline V gene, CDR1 is LGHNA and CDR2 is YNFKEQ. DNA of the CDR3: TGTGCCAGCAGCCTGAGGACAGAGTCCTACGAGCAGTACTTC. It is translated as CASSLRTESYEQYF.

The rearrangement links TRBV29-1 to TRBJ2-3; D is undetermined. From germline, CDR1 is SQVTM and CDR2 ANQGSEA. V was trimmed by 4 bases and J by 1 base, leaving 12 bases between them. This CDR3 has 14 amino acids. CDR3 loop: CSVVPSERTDTQYF. CDR3 nucleotides: TGCAGCGTTGTACCGTCAGAGCGCACAGATACGCAGTATTTT.

The J gene is TRBJ2-6, the V gene TRBV5-6; D unresolved. V lost 2 bases and J lost 0, with 15 bases in between. Germline loops: CDR1 SGHDT, CDR2 YYEEEE. The CDR3 loop spans 18 amino acids. The CDR3 here is CASSFGLSSPSGANVLTF. CDR3 DNA: TGTGCCAGCAGCTTCGGCCTGAGTTCTCCCTCTGGGGCCAACGTCCTGACTTTC.

This clonotype was recorded at least ten times. This chain uses TRBV15 with TRBJ2-5, with D unclear. Germline V gives CDR1 LNHNV, CDR2 YYDKDF (reference sequence). Trimming took off 3 bases at V and 2 bases at J, with 4 bases between the two ends. The CDR3 sequence is 12 residues long. The CDR3 DNA is TGTGCCACCAGCAGGGTACAAGAGACCCAGTACTTC. Amino acids: CATSRVQETQYF.

The J gene is TRBJ1-1, the V gene TRBV9; 7 bases map to TRBD1. V lost 4 bases to trimming and J lost 4 bases; unmatched junction nucleotides: 7. Germline CDR1 and CDR2: SGDLS and YYNGEE. CDR3 size: 14 residues. The CDR3 protein is CASSPHDRATEAFF. The CDR3 DNA is TGTGCCAGCAGCCCCCACGACAGGGCCACTGAAGCTTTCTTT.

The chain has TRBV27 and TRBJ2-5; D not resolved. Germline values: CDR1 MNHEY, CDR2 SMNVEV (reference sequence). V lost 2 bases to trimming and J lost 4 bases, with 14 bases between them. The CDR3 runs 15 residues. CDR3 loop: CASSLLPRLRETQYF. CDR3 in DNA: TGTGCCAGCAGTTTACTGCCTCGGCTCCGAGAGACCCAGTACTTC.

This clonotype is a singleton in its sample. The chain uses TRBV11-1 and TRBJ1-1; D is unclear. The CDR3 is made up of 13 amino acids. Trimming took off 4 bases at V and 4 bases at J, with 10 bases between the two ends. Germline CDR1 is SGHAT and CDR2 is FQDESV (reference sequence). In DNA form, the CDR3 reads TGTGCCAGCAGCTCCCAGATGAGCACTGAAGCTTTCTTT. It yields the protein CASSSQMSTEAFF.

This clonotype was seen a handful of times. V is TRBV7-8 and J is TRBJ2-4; TRBD2 might be the D (7 bases). The tail of the sequence fits TRBJ2-5 better, so the J call may be wrong. The germline CDR1 and CDR2 sequences are SGHVS and FQNEAQ. This CDR3 is built from 17 residues. Here the CDR3 DNA reads TGTGCCAGCACCCTTGGGTTTACGGGGGGCTTAAGAGAGACCCAGTACTTC. Its protein is CASTLGFTGGLRETQYF.

The chain combines TRBV7-8 with TRBJ2-4; D not certain. TRBJ2-7 explains the end of the DNA better; the J call may be wrong. The germline V gene has CDR1 SGHVS and CDR2 FQNEAQ. This CDR3 is built from 14 residues. The CDR3 region has the DNA TGTGCCAGCAGCTTACCCACCTACTCCTACGAGCAGTACTTC. Its protein product is CASSLPTYSYEQYF.

This clonotype turned up a few times. The chain uses TRBV3-1 and TRBJ1-6, with D perhaps TRBD1 (6 bases). Germline values: CDR1 LGHDT, CDR2 YNNKEL (reference sequence). The CDR3 is 15 residues long. V was clipped by 4 bases and J by 6 bases, with 13 bases between them. The CDR3 DNA reads TGTGCCAGCAGCCCCGGACAGAATTTTAATTCACCCCTCCACTTT. This gives the protein CASSPGQNFNSPLHF.

This sequence joins TRBV6-5 and TRBJ2-5; D remains unclear. Germline values: CDR1 MNHEY, CDR2 SVGAGI. V lost 2 bases, J lost 2 bases, and 15 bases lay in between. This CDR3 comprises 16 residues. CDR3 nucleotide sequence: TGTGCCAGCAGTTACAACCACGAGAGCATACAAGAGACCCAGTACTTC. The encoded protein is CASSYNHESIQETQYF.

The chain recombines TRBV5-1 with TRBJ2-7, with D perhaps given as TRBD1 or TRBD2 (5 bases each). CDR1 is SGHRS, CDR2 YFSETQ, per germline. The V end lost 4 bases, the J end lost 4 bases, and 18 bases lay between the germline ends. This CDR3 region has 15 residues. CDR3 sequence: CASSPLDSGYYEQYF. Written as DNA, the CDR3 is TGCGCCAGCAGCCCCCTTGACAGCGGATATTACGAGCAGTACTTC.